This T cell receptor (beta chain) was found in a study of vaccination effects on CD4 cells after COVID-19. Study as a whole: Expansion with viral peptide pools was applied to antigen-specific CD4+ T cells by the ViraFEST assay prior to sequencing.

This CDR3 has 16 amino acids. Trimming took 4 bases from V and 0 from J, leaving 16 bases between them. Germline lookup yields CDR1 LGHNA and CDR2 YNFKEQ. The table lists this clone with a few counts. Its antigen is undetermined. Cells that had been cultured for roughly ten days were the source of isolated CD4+ T cells. From March to December 2020, the person had a SARS-CoV-2 infection that was confirmed by PCR. Days 3 and 7 saw half the medium replaced with IL-2 medium. Here immunoSEQ multiplex PCR was the method, and the copy in TCRdb shows in-frame clones only, minus some. Of more than 40,000 clones in the sample, approximately 80% were seen once.

The chain combines TRBV4-2 with TRBJ2-7; D ambiguous. The starting material was CD4+ T cells from PBMCs cultured without peptide, obtained before COVID-19 vaccination. The TCR was taken from a human donor who had a prior SARS-CoV-2 infection. The CDR3 nucleotides read TGTGCCAGCAGCCGGAGTGTTACCCGCGCCTCCTACGAGCAGTACTTC. Protein sequence: CASSRSVTRASYEQYF.